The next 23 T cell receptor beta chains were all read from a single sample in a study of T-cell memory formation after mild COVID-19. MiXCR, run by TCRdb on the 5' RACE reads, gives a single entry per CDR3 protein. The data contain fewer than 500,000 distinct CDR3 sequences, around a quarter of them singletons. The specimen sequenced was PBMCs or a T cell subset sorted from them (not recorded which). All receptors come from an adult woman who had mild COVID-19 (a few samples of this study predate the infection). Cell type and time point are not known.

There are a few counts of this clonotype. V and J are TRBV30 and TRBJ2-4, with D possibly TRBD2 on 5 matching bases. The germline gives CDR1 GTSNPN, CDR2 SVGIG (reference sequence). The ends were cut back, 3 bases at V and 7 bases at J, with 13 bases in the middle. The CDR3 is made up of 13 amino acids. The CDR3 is CAWSEPGINIQYF. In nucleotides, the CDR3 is TGTGCCTGGAGCGAACCGGGGATTAACATTCAGTACTTC.

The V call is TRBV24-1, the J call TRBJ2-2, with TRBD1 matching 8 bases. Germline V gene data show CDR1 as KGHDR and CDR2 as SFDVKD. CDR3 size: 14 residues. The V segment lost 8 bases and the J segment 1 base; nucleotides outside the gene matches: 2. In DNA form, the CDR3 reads TGTGCCACCACGGACAGGGAGAACACCGGGGAGCTGTTTTTT. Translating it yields CATTDRENTGELFF.

CDR3 DNA: TGCAGTGCTAGCAGGACAGGGGGGATGAACACTGAAGCTTTCTTT. It specifies CSASRTGGMNTEAFF. The genes are TRBV20-1 and TRBJ1-1; 10 bases match TRBD1. There are 15 residues in the CDR3. CDR1 and CDR2 (germline): DFQATT, SNEGSKA (reference sequence). Trimming took 3 bases from V and 0 from J; bases not matched to a gene: 4.

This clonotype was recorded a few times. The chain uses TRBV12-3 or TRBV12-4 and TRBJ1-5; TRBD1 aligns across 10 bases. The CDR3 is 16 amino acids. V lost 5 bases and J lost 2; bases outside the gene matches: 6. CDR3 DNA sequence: TGTGCCAGCAGTAGCGGGGACAGGGGCGGCAATCAGCCCCAGCATTTT. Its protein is CASSSGDRGGNQPQHF.

The CDR3 sequence: CASSSQGQGYEQYF. The CDR3 DNA sequence: TGCGCCAGCAGCTCGCAGGGACAGGGCTACGAGCAGTACTTC. V usage is TRBV5-1 and J usage is TRBJ2-7; 9 bases are a match to TRBD1. V lost 3 bases, J lost 3 bases, and 4 bases stayed unmatched. The germline CDR1 and CDR2 sequences are SGHRS and YFSETQ. The CDR3 totals 14 residues.

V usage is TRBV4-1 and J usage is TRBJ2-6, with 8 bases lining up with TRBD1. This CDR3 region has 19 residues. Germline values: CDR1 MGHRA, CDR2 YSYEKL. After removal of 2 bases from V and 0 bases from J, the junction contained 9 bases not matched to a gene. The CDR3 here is CASSQFAGQVPSGANVLTF. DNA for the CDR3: TGCGCCAGCAGCCAATTTGCGGGACAGGTCCCCTCTGGGGCCAACGTCCTGACTTTC.

The CDR3, as DNA: TGCAGTGCTAGAGGAACTAGCAGGGAGACCCAGTACTTC. Protein product: CSARGTSRETQYF. The chain is built from TRBV20-1 and TRBJ2-5; tentatively, D is TRBD2 (6 bases). This CDR3 is 13 amino acids long. V was pared by 1 base and J by 5 bases, with 11 bases between. CDR1 and CDR2 from the germline V gene are DFQATT and SNEGSKA (reference sequence).

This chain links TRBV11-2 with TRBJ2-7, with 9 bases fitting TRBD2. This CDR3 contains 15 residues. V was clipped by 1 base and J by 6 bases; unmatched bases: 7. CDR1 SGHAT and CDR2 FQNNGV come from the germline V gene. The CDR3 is CASSLASGIEGEQYF. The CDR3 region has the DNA TGTGCCAGCAGCTTAGCTAGCGGGATAGAAGGCGAGCAGTACTTC.

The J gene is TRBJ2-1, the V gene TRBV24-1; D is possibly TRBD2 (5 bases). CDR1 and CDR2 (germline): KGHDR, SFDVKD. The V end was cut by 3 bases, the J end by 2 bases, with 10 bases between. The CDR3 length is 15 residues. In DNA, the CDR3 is TGTGCCACCAGTGATCTGGGAGTCCCCTACAATGAGCAGTTCTTC. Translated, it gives CATSDLGVPYNEQFF.

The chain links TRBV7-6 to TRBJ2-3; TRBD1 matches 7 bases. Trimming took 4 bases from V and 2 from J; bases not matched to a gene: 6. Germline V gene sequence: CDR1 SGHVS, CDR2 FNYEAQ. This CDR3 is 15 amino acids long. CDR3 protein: CASSSTGASTDTQYF. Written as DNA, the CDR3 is TGTGCCAGCAGCTCAACAGGGGCCTCCACAGATACGCAGTATTTT.

The CDR3 DNA sequence: TGTGCCAGTAGTCCCTGGACAGATAGCAATCAGCCCCAGCATTTT. It specifies CASSPWTDSNQPQHF. This chain links TRBV19 with TRBJ1-5; tentatively, D is TRBD1 (6 bases). The CDR3 is 15 residues long. CDR1 LNHDA and CDR2 SQIVND come from the germline V gene (reference sequence). V lost 5 bases and J 0 bases, leaving 11 bases between the germline ends.

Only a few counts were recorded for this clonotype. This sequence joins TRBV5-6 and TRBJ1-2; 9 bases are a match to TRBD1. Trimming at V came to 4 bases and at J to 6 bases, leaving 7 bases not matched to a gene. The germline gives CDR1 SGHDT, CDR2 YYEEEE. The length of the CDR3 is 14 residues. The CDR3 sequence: CASSLKQGANGYTF. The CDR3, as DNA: TGTGCCAGCAGCCTTAAACAGGGGGCCAATGGCTACACCTTC.

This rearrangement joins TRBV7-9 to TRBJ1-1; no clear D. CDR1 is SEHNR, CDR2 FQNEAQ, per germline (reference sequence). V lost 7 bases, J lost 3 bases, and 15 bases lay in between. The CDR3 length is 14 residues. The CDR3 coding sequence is TGTGCCAGCACCCCTGGGGTGAGAGACACTGAAGCTTTCTTT. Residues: CASTPGVRDTEAFF.

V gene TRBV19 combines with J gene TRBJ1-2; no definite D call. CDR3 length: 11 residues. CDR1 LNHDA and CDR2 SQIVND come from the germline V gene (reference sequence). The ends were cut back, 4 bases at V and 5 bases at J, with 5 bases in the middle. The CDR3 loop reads CASSNRYGYTF. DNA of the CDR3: TGTGCCAGTAGTAACCGATATGGCTACACCTTC.

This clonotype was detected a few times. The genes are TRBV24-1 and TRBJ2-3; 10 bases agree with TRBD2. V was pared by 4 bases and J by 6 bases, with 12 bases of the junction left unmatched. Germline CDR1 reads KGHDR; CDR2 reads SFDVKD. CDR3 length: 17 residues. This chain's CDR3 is CATSDPLPGLARDTQYF. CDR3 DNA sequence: TGTGCCACCAGTGACCCCCTACCGGGACTAGCGAGGGATACGCAGTATTTT.

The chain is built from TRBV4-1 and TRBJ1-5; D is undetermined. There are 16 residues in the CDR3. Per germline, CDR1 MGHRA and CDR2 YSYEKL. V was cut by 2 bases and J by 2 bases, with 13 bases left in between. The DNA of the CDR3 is TGCGCCAGCAGCCAAAGGTCTTGGGGTGGCAATCAGCCCCAGCATTTT. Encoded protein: CASSQRSWGGNQPQHF.

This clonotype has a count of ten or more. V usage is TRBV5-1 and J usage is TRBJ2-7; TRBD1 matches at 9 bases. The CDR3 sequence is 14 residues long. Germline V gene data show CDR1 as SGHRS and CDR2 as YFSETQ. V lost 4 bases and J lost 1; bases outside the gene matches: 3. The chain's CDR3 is CASSPGQGSYEQYF. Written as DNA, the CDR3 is TGCGCCAGCAGCCCGGGACAGGGTTCCTACGAGCAGTACTTC.

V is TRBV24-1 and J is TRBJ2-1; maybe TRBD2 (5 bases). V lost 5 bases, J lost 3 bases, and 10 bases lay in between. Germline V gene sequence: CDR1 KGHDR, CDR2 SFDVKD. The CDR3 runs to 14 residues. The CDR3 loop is CATSASGYYNEQFF. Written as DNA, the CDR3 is TGTGCCACCAGTGCCAGCGGATACTACAATGAGCAGTTCTTC.

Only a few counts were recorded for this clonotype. This chain's CDR3 is CSGHRAKNTEAFF. For the CDR3, the DNA is TGCAGCGGGCACAGGGCAAAGAACACTGAAGCTTTCTTT. The V gene is TRBV29-1, the J gene TRBJ1-1; perhaps TRBD1 as D (6 bases). The CDR3 is 13 amino acids. The ends were cut back, 7 bases at V and 1 base at J, with 13 bases in the middle. The V gene's germline CDR1 is SQVTM and CDR2 ANQGSEA. The full variable domain, its missing parts supplied by reference TRBV29-1 and TRBJ1-1, is SAVISQKPSRDICQRGTSLTIQCQVDSQVTMMFWYRQQPGQSLTLIATANQGSEATYESGFVIDKFPISRPNLTFSTLTVSNMSPEDSSIYLCSGHRAKNTEAFFGQGTRLTVV.

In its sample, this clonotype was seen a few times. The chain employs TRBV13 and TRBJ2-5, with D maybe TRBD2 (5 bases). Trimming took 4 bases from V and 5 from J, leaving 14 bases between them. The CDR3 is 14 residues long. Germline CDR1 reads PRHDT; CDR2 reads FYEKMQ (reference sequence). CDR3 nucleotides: TGTGCCAGCAGCTCGGGATCCCTAGGGGAGACCCAGTACTTC. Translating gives CASSSGSLGETQYF.

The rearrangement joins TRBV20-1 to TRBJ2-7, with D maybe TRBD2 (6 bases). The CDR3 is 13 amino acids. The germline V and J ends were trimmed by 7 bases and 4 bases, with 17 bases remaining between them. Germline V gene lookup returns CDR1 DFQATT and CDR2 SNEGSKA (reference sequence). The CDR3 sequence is CSVPSRGNYEQYF. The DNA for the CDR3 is TGCAGTGTCCCTAGCCGCGGGAATTACGAGCAGTACTTC.

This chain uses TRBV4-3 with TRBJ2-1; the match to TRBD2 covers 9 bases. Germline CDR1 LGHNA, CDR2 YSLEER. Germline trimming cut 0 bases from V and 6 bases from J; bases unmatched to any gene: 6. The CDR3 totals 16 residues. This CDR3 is CASSQEWTSVINEQFF. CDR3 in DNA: TGCGCCAGCAGCCAAGAGTGGACTAGCGTCATCAATGAGCAGTTCTTC.

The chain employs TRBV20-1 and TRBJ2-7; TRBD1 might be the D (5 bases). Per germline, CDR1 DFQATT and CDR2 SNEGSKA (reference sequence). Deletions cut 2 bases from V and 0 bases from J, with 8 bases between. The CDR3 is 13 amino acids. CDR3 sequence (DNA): TGCAGTGCTAGACGACAGAACTCCTACGAGCAGTACTTC. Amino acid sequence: CSARRQNSYEQYF.